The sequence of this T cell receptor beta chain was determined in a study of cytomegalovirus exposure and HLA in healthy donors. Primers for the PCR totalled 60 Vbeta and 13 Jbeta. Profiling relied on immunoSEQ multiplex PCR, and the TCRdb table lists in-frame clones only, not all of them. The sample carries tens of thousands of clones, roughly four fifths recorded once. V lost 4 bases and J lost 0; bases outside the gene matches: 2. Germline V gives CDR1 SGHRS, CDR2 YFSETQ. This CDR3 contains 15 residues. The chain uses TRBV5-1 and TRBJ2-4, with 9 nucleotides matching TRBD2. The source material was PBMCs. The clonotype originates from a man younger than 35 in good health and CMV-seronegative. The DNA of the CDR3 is TGCGCCAGCAGCACACTAGCGGGAGCCAAAAACATTCAGTACTTC. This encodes CASSTLAGAKNIQYF. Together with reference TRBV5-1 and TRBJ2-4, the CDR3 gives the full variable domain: KAGVTQTPRYLIKTRGQQVTLSCSPISGHRSVSWYQQTPGQGLQFLFEYFSETQRNKGNFPGRFSGRQFSNSRSEMNVSTLELGDSALYLCASSTLAGAKNIQYFGAGTRLSVL.